A selection of T cell receptor beta chains follows, all from one sample in a study of identical twins. TCRdb used MiXCR to reprocess the 5' RACE reads, holding one entry per CDR3 protein. This table has hundreds of thousands of distinct CDR3 sequences, around 8.6% appearing once. These records were also assigned to another study, of yellow fever vaccine responses in identical twins.

Sequencing was performed on PBMCs. Receptor source: a woman aged 18-29 years in good health. Both conserved end residues are part of each CDR3. The order of the fields is V gene, clone size, J gene, D gene, CDR3 protein, CDR3 DNA. The D gene is left open where the match is weak. For some rows the clone size is stated as once, few or many, or as a class when expanded; others skip it.

v_gene: TRBV14
abundance: many
j_gene: TRBJ2-1
d_gene: TRBD1
CDR3aa: CASSQDTTGENNEQFF
CDR3nt: TGTGCCAGCAGCCAAGATACGACAGGGGAGAACAATGAGCAGTTCTTC

v_gene: TRBV7-2
abundance: many
j_gene: TRBJ2-1
d_gene: TRBD2
CDR3aa: CASSSKIRGGGFEQFF
CDR3nt: TGTGCCAGCAGCTCGAAAATCCGGGGGGGCGGGTTTGAGCAGTTCTTC

v_gene: TRBV27
abundance: many
j_gene: TRBJ2-6
d_gene: NA
CDR3aa: CASSLGAGANVLTF
CDR3nt: TGTGCCAGCAGCTTAGGGGCTGGGGCCAACGTCCTGACTTTC

v_gene: TRBV28
abundance: many
j_gene: TRBJ2-7
d_gene: TRBD1
CDR3aa: CASTRTGVSYEQYF
CDR3nt: TGTGCCAGCACGAGGACAGGGGTGTCCTACGAGCAGTACTTC

v_gene: TRBV29-1
abundance: many
j_gene: TRBJ1-5
d_gene: NA
CDR3aa: CSVAAGGDQPQHF
CDR3nt: TGCAGCGTTGCGGCCGGGGGAGATCAGCCCCAGCATTTT

v_gene: TRBV6-1
abundance: NA
j_gene: TRBJ2-5
d_gene: TRBD2
CDR3aa: CASKTAGARETQYF
CDR3nt: TGTGCCAGCAAAACAGCGGGGGCCAGGGAGACCCAGTACTTC

v_gene: TRBV20-1
abundance: NA
j_gene: TRBJ2-3
d_gene: TRBD2
CDR3aa: CSALLTSGYPDTQYF
CDR3nt: TGCAGTGCTTTACTGACTAGCGGGTATCCAGATACGCAGTATTTT

v_gene: TRBV6-2/TRBV6-3
abundance: few
j_gene: TRBJ2-1
d_gene: TRBD2
CDR3aa: CASSYWTSGRQGEQFF
CDR3nt: TGTGCCAGCAGTTACTGGACTAGCGGGAGACAGGGGGAGCAGTTCTTC

v_gene: TRBV20-1
abundance: few
j_gene: TRBJ2-7
d_gene: NA
CDR3aa: CSALDPWSSYEQYF
CDR3nt: TGCAGTGCCCTAGACCCCTGGAGCTCCTACGAGCAGTACTTC

v_gene: TRBV11-2
abundance: NA
j_gene: TRBJ2-3
d_gene: NA
CDR3aa: CASSLDRAGYSTDTQYF
CDR3nt: TGTGCCAGCAGCTTAGATCGGGCGGGGTATAGCACAGATACGCAGTATTTT

v_gene: TRBV9
abundance: NA
j_gene: TRBJ1-1
d_gene: TRBD1
CDR3aa: CASSVEGQMNSEAFF
CDR3nt: TGTGCCAGCAGCGTAGAGGGACAGATGAACTCTGAAGCTTTCTTT

v_gene: TRBV12-3/TRBV12-4
abundance: many
j_gene: TRBJ2-1
d_gene: NA
CDR3aa: CASNLGSGAEQFF
CDR3nt: TGTGCCAGCAATTTGGGATCAGGTGCTGAGCAGTTCTTC

v_gene: TRBV10-3
abundance: NA
j_gene: TRBJ2-3
d_gene: NA
CDR3aa: CATGPTVSGDTQYF
CDR3nt: TGTGCCACTGGCCCGACGGTGTCTGGAGATACGCAGTATTTT

v_gene: TRBV29-1
abundance: many
j_gene: TRBJ2-1
d_gene: NA
CDR3aa: CSVPNNEQFF
CDR3nt: TGCAGCGTTCCAAACAATGAGCAGTTCTTC

v_gene: TRBV6-5
abundance: NA
j_gene: TRBJ2-3
d_gene: TRBD1
CDR3aa: CASSSQGAIADTQYF
CDR3nt: TGTGCCAGCAGTTCCCAGGGGGCGATTGCGGATACGCAGTATTTT

v_gene: TRBV27
abundance: NA
j_gene: TRBJ2-7
d_gene: NA
CDR3aa: CASSLLRDSYEQYF
CDR3nt: TGTGCCAGCAGTTTATTGCGGGACTCCTACGAGCAGTACTTC

v_gene: TRBV7-2
abundance: NA
j_gene: TRBJ2-7
d_gene: TRBD2
CDR3aa: CASSLRGASGAYEQYF
CDR3nt: TGTGCCAGCAGCTTAAGAGGGGCTAGCGGCGCCTACGAGCAGTACTTC

v_gene: TRBV20-1
abundance: few
j_gene: TRBJ2-5
d_gene: NA
CDR3aa: CSVTRSRKVETQYF
CDR3nt: TGCAGTGTGACTAGGTCCCGGAAAGTGGAGACCCAGTACTTC

v_gene: TRBV28
abundance: few
j_gene: TRBJ2-1
d_gene: NA
CDR3aa: CASSSATSSYNEQFF
CDR3nt: TGTGCCAGCAGTTCAGCGACTAGTTCCTACAATGAGCAGTTCTTC

v_gene: TRBV18
abundance: NA
j_gene: TRBJ2-7
d_gene: TRBD1
CDR3aa: CASSPETGWNYEQYF
CDR3nt: TGTGCCAGCTCACCTGAGACAGGGTGGAACTACGAGCAGTACTTC

v_gene: TRBV7-8
abundance: NA
j_gene: TRBJ2-1
d_gene: TRBD2
CDR3aa: CASSIGGGSYNEQFF
CDR3nt: TGTGCCAGCAGCATTGGGGGGGGCTCCTACAATGAGCAGTTCTTC

v_gene: TRBV3-1
abundance: few
j_gene: TRBJ1-5
d_gene: TRBD1
CDR3aa: CASSGTGRGTQPQHF
CDR3nt: TGTGCCAGCAGCGGGACAGGGAGAGGCACTCAGCCCCAGCATTTT

v_gene: TRBV24-1
abundance: few
j_gene: TRBJ2-5
d_gene: NA
CDR3aa: CATSDFGVRGEQTQYF
CDR3nt: TGTGCCACCAGTGATTTTGGGGTCCGAGGGGAACAGACCCAGTACTTC

v_gene: TRBV5-1
abundance: many
j_gene: TRBJ2-7
d_gene: TRBD2
CDR3aa: CASSFRREVGEQYF
CDR3nt: TGCGCCAGCAGCTTTAGGCGGGAGGTGGGAGAGCAGTACTTC

v_gene: TRBV7-2
abundance: NA
j_gene: TRBJ2-5
d_gene: TRBD1
CDR3aa: CASSANRGGGGGTQYF
CDR3nt: TGTGCCAGCAGCGCGAACAGGGGTGGAGGAGGAGGAACCCAGTACTTC

v_gene: TRBV18
abundance: few
j_gene: TRBJ2-1
d_gene: TRBD2
CDR3aa: CASSGLAGQYNEQFF
CDR3nt: TGTGCCAGCTCAGGACTAGCGGGACAATACAATGAGCAGTTCTTC

v_gene: TRBV18
abundance: few
j_gene: TRBJ2-3
d_gene: NA
CDR3aa: CASSPLVSYTDTQYF
CDR3nt: TGTGCCAGCTCACCACTCGTCAGTTACACAGATACGCAGTATTTT

v_gene: TRBV4-3
abundance: many
j_gene: TRBJ1-4
d_gene: NA
CDR3aa: CASSQSGLGKLFF
CDR3nt: TGCGCCAGCAGCCAGTCGGGACTTGGAAAACTGTTTTTT

v_gene: TRBV6-1
abundance: few
j_gene: TRBJ2-4
d_gene: NA
CDR3aa: CASRRDNKNIQYF
CDR3nt: TGTGCCAGCAGAAGGGACAATAAAAACATTCAGTACTTC

v_gene: TRBV14
abundance: many
j_gene: TRBJ2-3
d_gene: NA
CDR3aa: CASSQDSLRDTQYF
CDR3nt: TGTGCCAGCAGCCAAGATAGCCTTCGAGATACGCAGTATTTT

v_gene: TRBV6-6
abundance: many
j_gene: TRBJ1-1
d_gene: NA
CDR3aa: CASNVEGTEAFF
CDR3nt: TGTGCCAGCAACGTGGAAGGCACTGAAGCTTTCTTT

v_gene: TRBV2
abundance: NA
j_gene: TRBJ2-6
d_gene: TRBD1
CDR3aa: CASSELGQGLPGANVLTF
CDR3nt: TGTGCCAGCAGTGAACTCGGACAGGGGCTCCCTGGGGCCAACGTCCTGACTTTC

v_gene: TRBV4-3
abundance: few
j_gene: TRBJ2-7
d_gene: TRBD1
CDR3aa: CASSQEGRGYEQYF
CDR3nt: TGCGCCAGCAGCCAAGAGGGCAGGGGGTACGAGCAGTACTTC

v_gene: TRBV5-1
abundance: many
j_gene: TRBJ2-7
d_gene: TRBD2
CDR3aa: CASSGGTSGREIYEQYF
CDR3nt: TGCGCCAGCAGCGGTGGGACTAGCGGGAGGGAAATTTACGAGCAGTACTTC

v_gene: TRBV20-1
abundance: few
j_gene: TRBJ2-2
d_gene: TRBD2
CDR3aa: CSARRSGLPNTGELFF
CDR3nt: TGCAGTGCTAGGCGGTCGGGACTACCGAACACCGGGGAGCTGTTTTTT

v_gene: TRBV9
abundance: NA
j_gene: TRBJ2-7
d_gene: TRBD2
CDR3aa: CASSAASGGYEQYF
CDR3nt: TGTGCCAGCAGCGCGGCAAGCGGGGGATACGAGCAGTACTTC

v_gene: TRBV28
abundance: few
j_gene: TRBJ2-2
d_gene: NA
CDR3aa: CASSGQGTGDGELFF
CDR3nt: TGTGCCAGCAGTGGTCAGGGTACTGGGGACGGGGAGCTGTTTTTT

v_gene: TRBV7-2
abundance: few
j_gene: TRBJ2-1
d_gene: TRBD2
CDR3aa: CASSLANPLAGGAEQFF
CDR3nt: TGTGCCAGCAGCTTAGCGAACCCACTAGCGGGAGGAGCTGAGCAGTTCTTC

v_gene: TRBV25-1
abundance: many
j_gene: TRBJ2-3
d_gene: TRBD1
CDR3aa: CASSAYRQGKGTDTQYF
CDR3nt: TGTGCCAGCAGTGCCTACCGACAGGGGAAGGGCACAGATACGCAGTATTTT

v_gene: TRBV18
abundance: few
j_gene: TRBJ1-4
d_gene: NA
CDR3aa: CASSPFRDNGEKLFF
CDR3nt: TGTGCCAGCTCACCCTTCAGGGACAACGGTGAAAAACTGTTTTTT

v_gene: TRBV9
abundance: few
j_gene: TRBJ1-1
d_gene: NA
CDR3aa: CASSVDTYNTEAFF
CDR3nt: TGTGCCAGCAGCGTAGATACCTACAACACTGAAGCTTTCTTT

v_gene: TRBV12-3/TRBV12-4
abundance: few
j_gene: TRBJ2-3
d_gene: NA
CDR3aa: CASSDPGTPSTDTQYF
CDR3nt: TGTGCCAGCAGTGACCCCGGGACTCCTAGCACAGATACGCAGTATTTT

v_gene: TRBV4-2
abundance: NA
j_gene: TRBJ2-2
d_gene: TRBD2
CDR3aa: CASSPGTSGNWANTGELFF
CDR3nt: TGTGCCAGCAGCCCCGGGACTAGCGGTAACTGGGCGAACACCGGGGAGCTGTTTTTT